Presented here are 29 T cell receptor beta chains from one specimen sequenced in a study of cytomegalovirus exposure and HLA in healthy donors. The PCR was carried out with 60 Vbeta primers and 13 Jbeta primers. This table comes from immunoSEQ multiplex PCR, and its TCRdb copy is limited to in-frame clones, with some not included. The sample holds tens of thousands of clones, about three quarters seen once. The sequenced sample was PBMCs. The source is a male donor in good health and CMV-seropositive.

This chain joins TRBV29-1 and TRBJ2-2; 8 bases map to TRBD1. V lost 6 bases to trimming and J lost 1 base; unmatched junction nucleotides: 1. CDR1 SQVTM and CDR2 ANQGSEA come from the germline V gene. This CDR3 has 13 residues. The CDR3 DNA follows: TGCAGCGTCGGGACAGGGAACACCGGGGAGCTGTTTTTT. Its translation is CSVGTGNTGELFF.

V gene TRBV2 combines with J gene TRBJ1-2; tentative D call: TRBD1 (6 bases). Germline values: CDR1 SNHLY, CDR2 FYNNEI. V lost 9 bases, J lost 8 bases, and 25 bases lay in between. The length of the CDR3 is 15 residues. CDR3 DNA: TGTGCCAGTAGTAGAGAGACAGGCACAAAGTACGGCTACACCTTC. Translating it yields CASSRETGTKYGYTF.

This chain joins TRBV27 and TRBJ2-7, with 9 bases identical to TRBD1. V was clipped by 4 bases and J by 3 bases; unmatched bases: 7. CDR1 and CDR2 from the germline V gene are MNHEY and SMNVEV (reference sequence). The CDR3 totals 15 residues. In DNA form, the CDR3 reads TGTGCCAGCAGTTCCCGGGGACAGGGCGGCTACGAGCAGTACTTC. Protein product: CASSSRGQGGYEQYF.

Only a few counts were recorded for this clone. CDR3 protein: CASRLAVNSYEQYF. The CDR3 bases are TGCGCCAGCAGGTTAGCGGTAAACTCCTACGAGCAGTACTTC. This sequence joins TRBV5-1 and TRBJ2-7; possibly TRBD2 for D (6 bases). CDR1 and CDR2 from the germline V gene are SGHRS and YFSETQ. Trimming shortened V by 5 bases and J by 0 bases, and 12 bases separated the two germline ends. CDR3 length: 14 residues.

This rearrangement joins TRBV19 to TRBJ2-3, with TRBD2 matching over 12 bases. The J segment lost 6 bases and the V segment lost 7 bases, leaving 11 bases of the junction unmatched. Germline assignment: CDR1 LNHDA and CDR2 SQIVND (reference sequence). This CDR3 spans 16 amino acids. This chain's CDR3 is CASTPTSGSLSDTQYF. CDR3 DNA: TGTGCCAGTACCCCGACTAGCGGGAGTCTTAGCGATACGCAGTATTTT.

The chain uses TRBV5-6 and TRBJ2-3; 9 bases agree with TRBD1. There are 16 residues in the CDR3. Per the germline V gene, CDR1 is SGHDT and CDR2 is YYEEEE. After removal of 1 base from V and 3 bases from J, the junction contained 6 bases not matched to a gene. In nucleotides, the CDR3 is TGTGCCAGCAGCTTGTACAGACAGGGGGTGACAGATACGCAGTATTTT. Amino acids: CASSLYRQGVTDTQYF.

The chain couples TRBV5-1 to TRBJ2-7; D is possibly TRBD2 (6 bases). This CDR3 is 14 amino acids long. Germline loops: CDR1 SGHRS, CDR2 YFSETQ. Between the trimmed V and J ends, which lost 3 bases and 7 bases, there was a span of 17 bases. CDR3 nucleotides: TGCGCCAGCAGCTCGACTACCGGACGGGGGGAGCAGTACTTC. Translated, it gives CASSSTTGRGEQYF.

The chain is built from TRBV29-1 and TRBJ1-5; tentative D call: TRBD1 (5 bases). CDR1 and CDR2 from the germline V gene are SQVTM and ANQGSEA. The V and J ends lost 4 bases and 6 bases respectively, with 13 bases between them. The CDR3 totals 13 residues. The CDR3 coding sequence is TGCAGCGTTGTCTCCGGGGGAGGTCAGCCCCAGCATTTT. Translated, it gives CSVVSGGGQPQHF.

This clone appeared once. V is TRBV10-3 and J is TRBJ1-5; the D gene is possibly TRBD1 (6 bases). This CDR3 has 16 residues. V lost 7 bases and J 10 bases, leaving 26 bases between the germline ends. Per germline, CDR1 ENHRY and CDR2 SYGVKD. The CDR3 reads CAITGPLGARSIPQHF. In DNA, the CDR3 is TGTGCCATCACCGGACCGTTGGGGGCCCGTTCCATTCCCCAGCATTTT.

CDR3 sequence reads: CASSQLAGGLNTGELFF. Here the CDR3 DNA reads TGCGCCAGCAGCCAACTAGCGGGAGGGCTTAACACCGGGGAGCTGTTTTTT. The rearrangement links TRBV5-1 to TRBJ2-2, with TRBD2 matching over 13 bases. Losses at the gene ends were 4 bases for V and 2 bases for J; bases not matched to a gene: 5. CDR3 length equals 17 residues. Germline V gene sequence: CDR1 SGHRS, CDR2 YFSETQ.

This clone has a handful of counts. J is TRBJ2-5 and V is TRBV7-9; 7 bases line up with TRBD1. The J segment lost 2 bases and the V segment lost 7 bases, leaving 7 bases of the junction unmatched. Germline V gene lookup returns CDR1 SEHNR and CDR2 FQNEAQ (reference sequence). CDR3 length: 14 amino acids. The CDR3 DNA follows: TGTGCCAGCACCGTAGCCAGGGGGCAAGAGACCCAGTACTTC. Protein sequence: CASTVARGQETQYF.

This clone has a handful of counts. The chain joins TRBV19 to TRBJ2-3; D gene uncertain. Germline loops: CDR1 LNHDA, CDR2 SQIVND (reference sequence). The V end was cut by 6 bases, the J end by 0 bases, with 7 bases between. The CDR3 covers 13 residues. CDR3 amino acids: CASRLDSTDTQYF. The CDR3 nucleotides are TGTGCCAGTAGACTCGATAGCACAGATACGCAGTATTTT.

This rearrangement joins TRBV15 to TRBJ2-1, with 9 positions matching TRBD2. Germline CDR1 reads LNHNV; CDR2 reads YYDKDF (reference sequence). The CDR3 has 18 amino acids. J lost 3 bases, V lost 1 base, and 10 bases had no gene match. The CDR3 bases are TGTGCCACCAGCAGAGTGGAGGTAGCGGGAGTTGGCTACAATGAGCAGTTCTTC. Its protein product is CATSRVEVAGVGYNEQFF.

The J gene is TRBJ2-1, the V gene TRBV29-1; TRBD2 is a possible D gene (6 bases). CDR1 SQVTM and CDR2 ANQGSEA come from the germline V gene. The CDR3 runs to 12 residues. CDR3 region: CRELGTPHGQFF. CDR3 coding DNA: TGCAGAGAACTTGGGACTCCCCATGGTCAGTTCTTC.

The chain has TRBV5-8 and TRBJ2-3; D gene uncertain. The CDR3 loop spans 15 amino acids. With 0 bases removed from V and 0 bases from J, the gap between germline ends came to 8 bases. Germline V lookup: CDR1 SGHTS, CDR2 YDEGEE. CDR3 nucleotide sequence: TGTGCCAGCAGCTTGGTTCCAGTAAGCACAGATACGCAGTATTTT. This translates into CASSLVPVSTDTQYF.

The CDR3 loop reads CASRRTSTDTQYF. The CDR3 bases are TGTGCCAGTAGGCGGACAAGCACAGATACGCAGTATTTT. J is TRBJ2-3 and V is TRBV19, with a tentative D call TRBD1 (5 bases). This CDR3 has 13 amino acids. V was clipped by 6 bases and J by 0 bases, with 7 bases between them. Germline-derived CDR1 and CDR2 are LNHDA and SQIVND (reference sequence). Together with reference TRBV19 and TRBJ2-3, the CDR3 gives the full variable domain: DGGITQSPKYLFRKEGQNVTLSCEQNLNHDAMYWYRQDPGQGLRLIYYSQIVNDFQKGDIAEGYSVSREKKESFPLTVTSAQKNPTAFYLCASRRTSTDTQYFGPGTRLTVL.

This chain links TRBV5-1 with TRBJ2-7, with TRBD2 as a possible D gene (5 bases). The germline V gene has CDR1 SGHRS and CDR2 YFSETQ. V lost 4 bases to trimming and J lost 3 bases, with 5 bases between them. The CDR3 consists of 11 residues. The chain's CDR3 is CASSRDYEQYF. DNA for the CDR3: TGCGCCAGCAGCCGGGACTACGAGCAGTACTTC.

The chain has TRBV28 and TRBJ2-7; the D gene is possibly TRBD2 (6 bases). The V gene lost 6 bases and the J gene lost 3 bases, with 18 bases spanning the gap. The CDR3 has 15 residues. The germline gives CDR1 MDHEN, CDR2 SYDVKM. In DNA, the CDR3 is TGTGCCAGCAGGGACTATAGCGCCGTAAACTACGAGCAGTACTTC. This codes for CASRDYSAVNYEQYF.

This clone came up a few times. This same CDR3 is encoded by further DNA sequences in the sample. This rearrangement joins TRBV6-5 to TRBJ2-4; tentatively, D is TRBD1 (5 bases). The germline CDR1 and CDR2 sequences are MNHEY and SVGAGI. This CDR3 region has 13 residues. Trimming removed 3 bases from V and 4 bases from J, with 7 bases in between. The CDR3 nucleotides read TGTGCCAGCAGTTATGACAGAAAAAACATTCAGTACTTC. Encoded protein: CASSYDRKNIQYF.

The CDR3 region is CASSPGQGFIETQYF. For the CDR3, the DNA is TGTGCCAGCAGCCCTGGACAGGGCTTCATTGAGACCCAGTACTTC. This chain joins TRBV13 and TRBJ2-5, with 8 bases fitting TRBD1. There are 15 residues in the CDR3. Germline V CDR1 and CDR2: PRHDT, FYEKMQ (reference sequence). V shed 5 bases, J shed 5 bases, and the junction held 10 bases outside the gene matches.

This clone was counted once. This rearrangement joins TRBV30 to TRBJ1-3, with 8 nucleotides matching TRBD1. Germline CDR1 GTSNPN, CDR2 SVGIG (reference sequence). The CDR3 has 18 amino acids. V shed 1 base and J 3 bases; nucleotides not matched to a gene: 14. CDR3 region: CAWSAKQGVKSVGNTIYF. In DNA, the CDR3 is TGTGCCTGGAGTGCTAAACAGGGGGTGAAATCGGTTGGAAACACCATATATTTT. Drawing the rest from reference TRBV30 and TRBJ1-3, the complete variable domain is SQTIHQWPATLVQPVGSPLSLECTVEGTSNPNLYWYRQAAGRGLQLLFYSVGIGQISSEVPQNLSASRPQDRQFILSSKKLLLSDSGFYLCAWSAKQGVKSVGNTIYFGEGSWLTVV.

Here the CDR3 DNA reads TGTGCCAGCAGCAGTGGACAGCGTAACTATGGCTACACCTTC. Its protein is CASSSGQRNYGYTF. The chain is built from TRBV5-6 and TRBJ1-2; D is possibly TRBD1 (6 bases). The CDR3 extends over 14 amino acids. Trimming took off 4 bases at V and 1 base at J, with 11 bases between the two ends. The germline V gene has CDR1 SGHDT and CDR2 YYEEEE.

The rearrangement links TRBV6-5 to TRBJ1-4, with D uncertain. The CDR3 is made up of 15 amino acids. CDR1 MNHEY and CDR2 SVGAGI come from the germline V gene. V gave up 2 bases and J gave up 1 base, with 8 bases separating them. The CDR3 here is CASSYGRLTNEKLFF. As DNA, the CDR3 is TGTGCCAGCAGTTACGGTAGACTAACTAATGAAAAACTGTTTTTT.

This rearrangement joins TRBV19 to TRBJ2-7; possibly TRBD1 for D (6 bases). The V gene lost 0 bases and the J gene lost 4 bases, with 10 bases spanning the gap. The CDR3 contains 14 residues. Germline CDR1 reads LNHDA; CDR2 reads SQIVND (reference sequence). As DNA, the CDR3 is TGTGCCAGTAGTATAGAACAGGGTTCGTACGAGCAGTACTTC. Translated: CASSIEQGSYEQYF.

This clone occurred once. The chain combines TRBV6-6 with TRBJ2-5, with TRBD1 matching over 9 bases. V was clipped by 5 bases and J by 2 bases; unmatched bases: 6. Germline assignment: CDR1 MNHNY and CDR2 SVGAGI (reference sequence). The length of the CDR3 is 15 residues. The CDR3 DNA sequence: TGTGCCAGCAGTAACCGGGACAGGGTGCAAGAGACCCAGTACTTC. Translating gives CASSNRDRVQETQYF.

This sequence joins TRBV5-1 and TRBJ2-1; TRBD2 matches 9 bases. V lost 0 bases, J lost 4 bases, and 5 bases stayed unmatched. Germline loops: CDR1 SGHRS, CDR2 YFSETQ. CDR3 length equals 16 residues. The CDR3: CASSLEASGTYNEQFF. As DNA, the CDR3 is TGCGCCAGCAGCTTGGAGGCTAGCGGGACTTACAATGAGCAGTTCTTC.

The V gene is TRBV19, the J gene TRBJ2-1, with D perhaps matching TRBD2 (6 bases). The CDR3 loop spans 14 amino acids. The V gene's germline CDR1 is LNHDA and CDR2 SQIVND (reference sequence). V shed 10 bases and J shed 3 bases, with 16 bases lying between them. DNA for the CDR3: TGTGCCATTCTCACGGGAGTACACTACAATGAGCAGTTCTTC. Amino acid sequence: CAILTGVHYNEQFF.

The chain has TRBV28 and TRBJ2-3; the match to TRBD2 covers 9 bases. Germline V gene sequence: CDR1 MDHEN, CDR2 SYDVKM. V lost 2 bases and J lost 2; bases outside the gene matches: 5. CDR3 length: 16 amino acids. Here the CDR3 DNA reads TGTGCCAGCAGTTTAGGGGTAGCGGGAGCCACAGATACGCAGTATTTT. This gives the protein CASSLGVAGATDTQYF.

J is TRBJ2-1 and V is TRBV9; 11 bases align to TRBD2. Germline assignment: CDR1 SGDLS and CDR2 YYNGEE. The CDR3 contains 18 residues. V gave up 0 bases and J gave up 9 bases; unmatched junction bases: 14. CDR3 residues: CASSVESPTSGSFVEQFF. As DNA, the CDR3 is TGTGCCAGCAGCGTAGAGTCCCCCACTAGCGGGAGTTTTGTTGAGCAGTTCTTC. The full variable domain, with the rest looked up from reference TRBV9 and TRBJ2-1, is DSGVTQTPKHLITATGQRVTLRCSPRSGDLSVYWYQQSLDQGLQFLIQYYNGEERAKGNILERFSAQQFPDLHSELNLSSLELGDSALYFCASSVESPTSGSFVEQFFGPGTRLTVL.